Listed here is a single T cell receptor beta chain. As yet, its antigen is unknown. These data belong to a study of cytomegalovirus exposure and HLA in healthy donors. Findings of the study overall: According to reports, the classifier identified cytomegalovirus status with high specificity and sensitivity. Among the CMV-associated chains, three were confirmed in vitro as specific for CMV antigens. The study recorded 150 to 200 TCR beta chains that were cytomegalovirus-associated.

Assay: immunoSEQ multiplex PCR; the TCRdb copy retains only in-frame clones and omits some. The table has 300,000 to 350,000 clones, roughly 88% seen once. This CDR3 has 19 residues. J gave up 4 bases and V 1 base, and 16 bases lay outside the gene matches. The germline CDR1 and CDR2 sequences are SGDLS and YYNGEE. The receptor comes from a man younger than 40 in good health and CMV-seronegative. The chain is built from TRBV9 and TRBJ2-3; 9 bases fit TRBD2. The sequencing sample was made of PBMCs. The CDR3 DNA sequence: TGTGCCAGCAGCGTATTTCCGGGACTAGCTAATTCGGCTGCAGATACGCAGTATTTT. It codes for CASSVFPGLANSAADTQYF.